This T cell receptor (beta chain) was sequenced in a study of T-cell memory formation after mild COVID-19 (dated by TCRdb to the early 2020s). Notes on the research overall: TCR sequence clusters from the two donors were found to be largely donor specific. In two donors, T-cell clones that expanded and contracted after mild COVID-19 were tracked by sequencing TCRalpha and TCRbeta repertoires over time. Two young, previously healthy adult volunteers, one female and one male, were included in the cohort.

Looking up the germline V gene yields CDR1 SGDLS and CDR2 YYNGEE. From cysteine to phenylalanine, the CDR3 is 18 amino acids long. This entry keeps only the CDR3 DNA: 54 bases, framed from base 1. From V the trimming removes 3 bases and from J it removes 0 bases, while the gene matches leave 10 bases of the junction unaccounted for. Details on this clonotype: The antigen this receptor binds is unknown. Base qualities are missing; no much larger clone stands one base away.

What the authors observed across the whole study: Only a couple of mild cases were covered in the study, and larger cohorts including severe cases with pre-infection samples were considered necessary. Contracting CD4+ clones were located mainly in the CM and EM memory subsets, whereas CD8+ clones were found to be enriched in EMRA. Some responding clones were detected in pre-infection memory, suggesting pre-existing cross-reactive memory T cells joined the SARS-CoV-2 response. Clones that contracted from day 15 to 85 showed balanced CD4/CD8 phenotypes, whereas a second wave of clones that expanded from day 15 to 37 leaned towards CD4+. Whether the second-wave clones peaking on day 37 were SARS-CoV-2 specific was not confirmed.

Ficoll-Paque density gradient centrifugation was used to isolate PBMCs. Sequencing was performed on an Illumina NovaSeq 6000. TCRalpha and TCRbeta cDNA libraries were built by 5'RACE with constant-segment primers, adding sample barcodes and unique molecular identifiers. Trizol reagent was used to extract RNA from every sample. The libraries were amplified in two PCR steps, and the second step added a second sample barcode and Illumina TruSeq adapters. The libraries were sequenced on an Illumina NovaSeq using 2 x 150 bp paired-end reads. Turning to the authors' computational methods: With migec v1.2.7, reads were demultiplexed and then collapsed into UMI-guided consensus sequences. Using mixcr v2.1.11, the UMI consensuses were aligned to TRA and TRB V and J templates and assembled into clonotypes. Clonotypes were classified as expanded or contracted when called significant by both edgeR and NoisET, with noise models trained on biological replicates. For edgeR calls, the thresholds were a false discovery rate-adjusted p below 0.01 and a log2 fold-change of 1. PCA with hierarchical clustering of max-normalized trajectories of the 1000 most abundant clonotypes was used as exploratory dynamics analysis. Separately sequenced CD4+ and CD8+ repertoires were used to assign a CD4 or CD8 phenotype to each responding clone. TCRdb ran its own pipeline on the public reads, namely fastp trimming at Q25 and MiXCR clone calling, and kept in-frame beta chains. When rows share a CDR3 protein, they turn into one entry using the most common DNA and genes. Clone size and V and J calls follow TCRdb, not the original study. The sample includes hundreds of thousands of distinct CDR3 sequences, with roughly 20% observed a single time. Together, the top ten hold roughly 12% of the sample.

The chain is encoded by TRBV9 joined to TRBJ2-1; TRBD2 lines up with 9 middle nucleotides. The sequence was obtained from an adult woman who had mild COVID-19 (a few samples of this study predate the infection). The sample titles of this study are shuffled in the database, so cell type and time point are left out; the donor was told from shared clones. Sequencing was done on a sample of PBMCs or a T cell subset sorted from them (not recorded which). The nucleotides are TGTGCCAGCAGCGGAGCGGGTAGCGGGGGTGCCTCCTACAATGAGCAGTTCTTC. This encodes CASSGAGSGGASYNEQFF.